This is a list of T cell receptor beta chains from one sample in a study of blood T cell repertoires in COVID-19. Clones were read by immunoSEQ multiplex PCR, and TCRdb kept only the in-frame ones, dropping some. The repertoire holds over 120,000 clones, with about 75% as singletons. Sequencing used PBMCs or T cells enriched from blood (not recorded which). The receptors were sampled from a woman aged 50 to 60 who had recovered from COVID-19. The CDR3 runs from the conserved cysteine through the conserved F or W. D genes are given only for firm matches. The size entry is marked missing in some rows and otherwise reads once, few, many or a size class.

J: TRBJ2-5; size: .; V: TRBV6-1; D: .; CDR3: CASSEGSGGSQYF; DNA: TGTGCCAGCAGTGAGGGGAGCGGAGGGTCCCAGTACTTC
J: TRBJ2-5; size: .; V: TRBV3-1/TRBV3-2; D: TRBD2; CDR3: CASSQGTAGVETQYF; DNA: TGTGCCAGCAGCCAAGGTACAGCGGGGGTTGAGACCCAGTACTTC
J: TRBJ1-6; size: .; V: TRBV28; D: .; CDR3: CASIGRRSSPLHF; DNA: TGTGCCAGCATCGGCAGAAGGAGTTCACCCCTCCACTTT
J: TRBJ2-3; size: .; V: TRBV28; D: TRBD2; CDR3: CASRQAGNTDTQYF; DNA: TGTGCCAGCAGGCAAGCGGGAAACACAGATACGCAGTATTTT
J: TRBJ2-3; size: .; V: TRBV10-2; D: .; CDR3: CASSDGQPLKADTQYF; DNA: TGCGCCAGCAGTGACGGACAGCCCCTTAAAGCAGATACGCAGTATTTT
J: TRBJ2-1; size: .; V: TRBV5-1; D: .; CDR3: CASSPQHNEQFF; DNA: TGCGCCAGCAGTCCACAGCACAATGAGCAGTTCTTC
J: TRBJ1-5; size: .; V: TRBV5-6; D: TRBD1; CDR3: CASSYRQGRNQPQHF; DNA: TGTGCCAGCAGCTACCGACAGGGGCGCAATCAGCCCCAGCATTTT
J: TRBJ1-1; size: .; V: TRBV25-1; D: .; CDR3: CASSEYSMRGYTEAFF; DNA: TGTGCCAGCAGTGAATATTCGATGCGGGGGTACACTGAAGCTTTCTTT
J: TRBJ2-5; size: once; V: TRBV12-3/TRBV12-4; D: .; CDR3: CASSLQETQYF; DNA: TGTGCCAGCAGCCTACAAGAGACCCAGTACTTC
J: TRBJ2-5; size: .; V: TRBV20-1; D: .; CDR3: CSASSPSQETQYF; DNA: TGCAGTGCTAGTTCGCCTAGCCAAGAGACCCAGTACTTC
J: TRBJ1-3; size: .; V: TRBV7-3; D: TRBD1; CDR3: CASSSHRGQGNTIYF; DNA: TGTGCCAGCAGCTCGCACAGGGGGCAGGGAAACACCATATATTTT
J: TRBJ2-3; size: .; V: TRBV7-9; D: TRBD2; CDR3: CASSKERGRDTQYF; DNA: TGTGCCAGCAGCAAAGAGCGGGGGAGAGATACGCAGTATTTT
J: TRBJ2-7; size: once; V: TRBV11-2; D: .; CDR3: CASSLVSSHYEQYF; DNA: TGTGCCAGCAGCTTAGTGAGTTCTCACTACGAGCAGTACTTC
J: TRBJ2-1; size: .; V: TRBV29-1; D: .; CDR3: CSVEGGIQSYNEQFF; DNA: TGCAGCGTTGAGGGCGGGATCCAATCCTACAATGAGCAGTTCTTC
J: TRBJ1-3; size: .; V: TRBV3-1/TRBV3-2; D: .; CDR3: CASTRGTHRSGNTIYF; DNA: TGTGCCAGCACCCGGGGGACTCACCGCTCTGGAAACACCATATATTTT
J: TRBJ1-6; size: .; V: TRBV5-4; D: .; CDR3: CASSLGTEGSPLHF; DNA: TGTGCCAGCAGCCTAGGGACGGAGGGTTCACCCCTCCACTTT
J: TRBJ2-3; size: few; V: TRBV7-9; D: .; CDR3: CASSLDLQELTDTQYF; DNA: TGTGCCAGCAGCTTAGATTTACAGGAGTTGACAGATACGCAGTATTTT
J: TRBJ2-3; size: .; V: TRBV11-2; D: TRBD2; CDR3: CASSLDRVAGRTDTQYF; DNA: TGTGCCAGCAGCTTAGATCGCGTAGCGGGGCGCACAGATACGCAGTATTTT
J: TRBJ2-1; size: .; V: TRBV19; D: .; CDR3: CASTPAGYSYNEQFF; DNA: TGTGCCAGTACTCCTGCGGGGTACTCCTACAATGAGCAGTTCTTC
J: TRBJ2-1; size: .; V: TRBV7-5; D: .; CDR3: CARSRCLWVAGNEQFF; DNA: TGTGCCAGAAGCCGATGTTTGTGGGTAGCGGGGAATGAGCAGTTCTTC
J: TRBJ1-2; size: .; V: TRBV4-1; D: TRBD1; CDR3: CASSQGTGVDGYTF; DNA: TGCGCCAGCAGCCAAGGGACAGGGGTAGATGGCTACACCTTC
J: TRBJ1-1; size: .; V: TRBV7-3; D: TRBD1; CDR3: CASSLDRDYTEAFF; DNA: TGTGCCAGCAGCTTGGACAGGGATTACACTGAAGCTTTCTTT
J: TRBJ2-1; size: many; V: TRBV5-4; D: .; CDR3: CASSLSGAVYNEQFF; DNA: TGTGCCAGCAGCCTCTCAGGGGCGGTTTACAATGAGCAGTTCTTC
J: TRBJ1-2; size: .; V: TRBV5-6; D: TRBD1; CDR3: CASSPVYRGNGYTF; DNA: TGTGCCAGCAGCCCCGTGTACAGGGGTAATGGCTACACCTTC